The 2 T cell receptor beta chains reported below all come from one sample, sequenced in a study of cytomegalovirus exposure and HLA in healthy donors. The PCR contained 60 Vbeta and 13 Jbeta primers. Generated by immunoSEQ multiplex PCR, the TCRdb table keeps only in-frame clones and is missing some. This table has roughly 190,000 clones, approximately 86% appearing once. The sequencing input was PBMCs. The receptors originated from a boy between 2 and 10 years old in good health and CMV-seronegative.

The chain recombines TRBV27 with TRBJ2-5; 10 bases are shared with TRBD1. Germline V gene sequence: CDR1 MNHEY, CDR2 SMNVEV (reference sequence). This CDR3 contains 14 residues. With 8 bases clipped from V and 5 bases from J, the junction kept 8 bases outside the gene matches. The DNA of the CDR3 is TGTGCCAGCGACCCGGGACAGGGGAGGGAGACCCAGTACTTC. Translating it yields CASDPGQGRETQYF.

The CDR3 reads CAIGSERGKKSYEQYF. The CDR3 DNA reads TGTGCCATCGGCTCAGAGCGGGGTAAGAAATCCTACGAGCAGTACTTC. The chain combines TRBV10-3 with TRBJ2-7; 7 nucleotides match TRBD2. The CDR3 loop spans 16 amino acids. Germline values: CDR1 ENHRY, CDR2 SYGVKD. Losses at the gene ends were 8 bases for V and 1 base for J; bases not matched to a gene: 14.